The clone carrying this TCR beta chain has a single count. The entry originates in a study of blood T cell repertoires in COVID-19. The assay was immunoSEQ multiplex PCR, and TCRdb's table has in-frame clones only and misses some. The sample records 70,000 to 90,000 clones, approximately 85% being singletons. Germline lookup yields CDR1 SNHLY and CDR2 FYNNEI. Trimming removed 6 bases from V and 4 bases from J; junction bases left unmatched: 3. The CDR3 contains 14 residues. The sequence derives from a man aged 45-60 years with active COVID-19. The chain recombines TRBV2 with TRBJ1-3; 10 nucleotides agree with TRBD1. The sequencing input was peripheral blood. The CDR3 here is CASSGQGVGNTIYF. The CDR3 nucleotides read TGTGCCAGCAGCGGACAGGGGGTCGGAAACACCATATATTTT. Looking up the rest from reference TRBV2 and TRBJ1-3 gives the full variable domain: EPEVTQTPSHQVTQMGQEVILRCVPISNHLYFYWYRQILGQKVEFLVSFYNNEISEKSEIFDDQFSVERPDGSNFTLKIRSTKLEDSAMYFCASSGQGVGNTIYFGEGSWLTVV.